These T cell receptor beta chains were read from a single sample in a study of blood T cell repertoires in COVID-19. Method: immunoSEQ multiplex PCR; TCRdb's copy keeps in-frame clones and lacks some. This table has some 80,000 clones, 70% to 90% appearing once. The sample consisted of peripheral blood. The source is a man between 60 and 70 years old with COVID-19, enrolled during active disease. CDR3s include the opening cysteine and the closing phenylalanine or tryptophan. D genes are given only for firm matches. The size of a clone is reported for some rows only, either as once, few or many, or as a class for expanded clones.

clone_size | j_call | v_call | d_call | cdr3_nt | cdr3_aa
NA | TRBJ2-7 | TRBV10-3 | TRBD2 | TGTGCCATCAGAGGCGGGAGCCAGCCGACTACTCTCGAGCAGTACTTC | CAIRGGSQPTTLEQYF
few | TRBJ1-3 | TRBV2 | NA | TGTGCCAGCAGTGAAGTCTTCCGGGTACCTGGAAACACCATATATTTT | CASSEVFRVPGNTIYF
NA | TRBJ1-1 | TRBV19 | NA | TGTGCCAGTAGTATAGACCCCCTACAGGTCCCGAACACTGAAGCTTTCTTT | CASSIDPLQVPNTEAFF
NA | TRBJ2-1 | TRBV12-5 | TRBD2 | TGTGCTAGTGGAATCGGGACTAGCGGACGCAATGAGCAGTTCTTC | CASGIGTSGRNEQFF
NA | TRBJ2-7 | TRBV3-1/TRBV3-2 | TRBD1 | TGTGCCAGCAGCCAAGTAGCCGGGACAGGTAGCCACGAGCAGTACTTC | CASSQVAGTGSHEQYF
NA | TRBJ1-1 | TRBV6-5 | NA | TGTGCCAGCAGTTTCCGGGAAGGCAATCCGAACACTGAAGCTTTCTTT | CASSFREGNPNTEAFF
NA | TRBJ2-7 | TRBV5-1 | NA | TGCGCCAGCAGCTTGTTAGAGGCAACCTACGAGCAGTACTTC | CASSLLEATYEQYF
once | TRBJ1-1 | TRBV3-1/TRBV3-2 | TRBD1 | TGTGCCAGCAGCCAAGGGGACAGGAACACTGAAGCTTTCTTT | CASSQGDRNTEAFF
NA | TRBJ2-5 | TRBV19 | NA | TGTGCCAGTAGTATCCGGGAGACCCAGTACTTC | CASSIRETQYF
NA | TRBJ2-6 | TRBV5-1 | NA | TGCGCCAGCAGCTTGGAGGCCCAGGGGCCTTTCTCTGGGGCCAACGTCCTGACTTTC | CASSLEAQGPFSGANVLTF
NA | TRBJ1-6 | TRBV7-2 | NA | TGTGCCAGCAGCTTAGGGAGTTGGACACCCCTCCACTTT | CASSLGSWTPLHF
NA | TRBJ2-1 | TRBV11-3 | TRBD1 | TGTGCCAGCAGCGCCCGGACAGGATACAATGAGCAGTTCTTC | CASSARTGYNEQFF
NA | TRBJ1-1 | TRBV7-9 | NA | TGTGCCAGCAGCTTAAACAGAGAGACTGAAGCTTTCTTT | CASSLNRETEAFF
NA | TRBJ1-1 | TRBV18 | NA | TGTGCCAGCTCACCTGGAGGGGACACTGAAGCTTTCTTT | CASSPGGDTEAFF
NA | TRBJ2-3 | TRBV4-1 | TRBD2 | TGCGCCAGCAGCCAAGATCCGAGGGTGATAGCGGGGGGGATCACAGATACGCAGTATTTT | CASSQDPRVIAGGITDTQYF
once | TRBJ1-5 | TRBV19 | TRBD1 | TGTGCCAGTAGTATCGGTTGGGGACAGCGGAATAGCAATCAGCCCCAGCATTTT | CASSIGWGQRNSNQPQHF
NA | TRBJ1-2 | TRBV12-3/TRBV12-4 | TRBD1 | TGTGCCAGCAGTCCACAGGGGGAGGGTGGCTACACCTTC | CASSPQGEGGYTF
NA | TRBJ2-5 | TRBV3-1/TRBV3-2 | NA | TGTGCCAGCAGCCAAGGGGGGCAGGGCGAGACCCAGTACTTC | CASSQGGQGETQYF
NA | TRBJ1-1 | TRBV5-4 | NA | TGTGCCAGCAGTTCGGGTTCGGCAGGGATGAACACTGAAGCTTTCTTT | CASSSGSAGMNTEAFF
NA | TRBJ2-1 | TRBV11-1 | NA | TGTGCCAGCAGCTTAGTCGCCTACAATGAGCAGTTCTTC | CASSLVAYNEQFF
NA | TRBJ1-1 | TRBV24-1 | NA | TGTGCCACCAGCCTGGCAGGGGATGGGAGCACTGAAGCTTTCTTT | CATSLAGDGSTEAFF
NA | TRBJ2-7 | TRBV2 | NA | TGTGCCAGCAGTAATACAGGGCAGGGCTACGAGCAGTACTTC | CASSNTGQGYEQYF
NA | TRBJ2-7 | TRBV28 | TRBD1 | TGTGCCAGCAGTTTAGGTTTGGGGACAGAGATCCTGGAGCAGTACTTC | CASSLGLGTEILEQYF